This TCR beta chain was profiled in a study of response to subunit inactivated influenza vaccine. A single record per CDR3 protein comes from TCRdb applying MiXCR to the RT-PCR reads. The data contain about 520,000 distinct CDR3 sequences, 7.2% of them singletons. The V end was cut by 1 base, the J end by 7 bases, with 10 bases between. CDR1 and CDR2 from the germline V gene are SGHVS and FQNEAQ. CDR3 length: 13 amino acids. Study-wide points: Each seasonal influenza vaccination, the authors suggested, recruits few new T cells.

At least ten counts were recorded for this clonotype. Its matching antigen is unknown. The source material was PBMCs from blood, sampled roughly 24 months after vaccination. This TCR came from a man aged 45 to 70 who received an inactivated influenza vaccine. The chain links TRBV7-8 to TRBJ1-1; possible D gene TRBD1, 5 bases. The CDR3 sequence: CASSLGRGGEAFF. Here the CDR3 DNA reads TGTGCCAGCAGCTTAGGCCGGGGGGGTGAAGCTTTCTTT.